This TCR beta chain is drawn from a study of vaccination and CD4 T cells after COVID-19. On the study more broadly: Convalescents were six males and four females, two of them Hispanic. Overlapping SARS-CoV-2, HCoV-NL63, HCoV-OC43 and HCoV-229E spike peptides stimulated the cells. Study-wide results and caveats: The analysis of convalescent patients involved relatively few individuals and lacked early post-infection timepoints.

This CDR3 is 16 amino acids long. Germline V gene data show CDR1 as SGHRS and CDR2 as YFSETQ. The V end lost 4 bases, the J end lost 0 bases, and 13 bases lay between the germline ends. An Oncomine TCR Beta short-read assay was used to sequence the DNA from cultured CD4+ T cells. Genomic DNA was extracted from cultured CD4+ T cells. TCRdb passed the PCR reads through MiXCR, listing each CDR3 protein once. This table has approximately 15,000 distinct CDR3 sequences, roughly 59% appearing once. For this clonotype: As yet, its antigen is unknown.

Treatment noted: roughly ten-day PBMC culture with coronavirus spike peptide pools or control peptides (ViraFEST assay). The sequence was obtained from a human donor who had recovered from COVID-19. This chain joins TRBV5-1 and TRBJ2-2; D may match TRBD1 or TRBD2 (5 bases each). The sample comprised CD4+ T cells from blood, cultured in vitro. CDR3 residues: CASSPPGPTNTGELFF. CDR3 sequence (DNA): TGCGCCAGCAGCCCTCCGGGACCGACGAACACCGGGGAGCTGTTTTTT.